Below, 11 T cell receptor beta chains from the same sample are listed, as sequenced in a study of shared clonotypes between healthy human individuals. The assay was immunoSEQ multiplex PCR, and TCRdb's table has in-frame clones only and misses some. The sample holds more than 2 million clones, roughly 94% seen once. Sequencing used naive CD4+ T cells sorted from blood. Subset described: CD45RA+ positively selected. The receptor source for this set is a man aged 18 to 35 in good health.

The chain joins TRBV2 to TRBJ1-1; D may be TRBD1 (5 bases). The CDR3 runs 15 residues. Deletions cut 2 bases from V and 0 bases from J, with 10 bases between. Germline lookup yields CDR1 SNHLY and CDR2 FYNNEI. CDR3 in DNA: TGTGCCAGCAGTGAAATAGAGGGGTTGAACACTGAAGCTTTCTTT. Translating it yields CASSEIEGLNTEAFF.

The chain couples TRBV5-4 to TRBJ2-3, with TRBD1 matching over 9 bases. CDR1 and CDR2 (germline): SGHNT, YYREEE (reference sequence). The V and J ends lost 5 bases and 3 bases, in that order; junction bases with no gene match: 7. CDR3 size: 15 residues. The CDR3 protein is CASREDRGMTDTQYF. CDR3 nucleotide sequence: TGTGCCAGCAGGGAGGACAGGGGTATGACAGATACGCAGTATTTT.

This clone was found a few times. V gene TRBV4-1 combines with J gene TRBJ2-7; D unresolved. Germline CDR1 MGHRA, CDR2 YSYEKL. CDR3 length equals 14 residues. The V end lost 3 bases, the J end lost 2 bases, and 11 bases lay between the germline ends. CDR3 residues: CASSHSTRTYEQYF. The DNA for the CDR3 is TGCGCCAGCAGCCACTCGACAAGAACCTACGAGCAGTACTTC.

The chain links TRBV5-1 to TRBJ1-3; the D is unclear. Trimming stripped 0 bases from V and 4 bases from J, with 8 bases between. Germline V CDR1 and CDR2: SGHRS, YFSETQ. The CDR3 length is 14 residues. The DNA for the CDR3 is TGCGCCAGCAGCTTGGGAGGGTACGGAAACACCATATATTTT. This translates into CASSLGGYGNTIYF.

This clone was detected once. V gene TRBV13 combines with J gene TRBJ2-5; D is unclear. CDR3 length: 11 amino acids. Germline CDR1 and CDR2: PRHDT and FYEKMQ (reference sequence). Trimming left V 5 bases short and J 2 bases short, with 3 bases between. CDR3 nucleotide sequence: TGTGCCAGCAGCGTACAAGAGACCCAGTACTTC. Its translation: CASSVQETQYF. Full variable domain (outside the CDR3, taken from reference TRBV13 and TRBJ2-5): AAGVIQSPRHLIKEKRETATLKCYPIPRHDTVYWYQQGPGQDPQFLISFYEKMQSDKGSIPDRFSAQQFSDYHSELNMSSLELGDSALYFCASSVQETQYFGPGTRLLVL.

This clone was detected only once. This chain connects TRBV19 to TRBJ2-7; possibly TRBD1 or TRBD2 for D (5 bases each). Germline CDR1 is LNHDA and CDR2 is SQIVND (reference sequence). V was shortened by 6 bases and J by 5 bases, with 17 bases between the two germline ends. The CDR3 extends over 14 amino acids. CDR3 sequence reads: CASRERAGRNEQYF. In nucleotides, the CDR3 is TGTGCCAGTAGGGAGAGGGCAGGGCGGAACGAGCAGTACTTC.

This chain uses TRBV6-1 with TRBJ2-7, with 9 bases aligning to TRBD1. This CDR3 comprises 16 residues. After removal of 4 bases from V and 1 base from J, the junction contained 8 bases not matched to a gene. Germline V lookup: CDR1 MNHNS, CDR2 SASEGT. The CDR3 nucleotides read TGTGCCAGCAGTGGCCCCGGGACAGGGAAATCCTACGAGCAGTACTTC. This sequence encodes CASSGPGTGKSYEQYF.

This sequence joins TRBV6-6 and TRBJ2-3; TRBD2 is a possible D gene (6 bases). Germline V gene sequence: CDR1 MNHNY, CDR2 SVGAGI (reference sequence). V shed 4 bases and J shed 6 bases, with 14 bases lying between them. The CDR3 is 14 residues long. CDR3 region: CASSSQEGMDTQYF. The CDR3 DNA sequence: TGTGCCAGCAGTTCACAGGAGGGGATGGATACGCAGTATTTT.

Concerning this clone itself: Other DNA sequences of this sample code for an identical CDR3. The rearrangement links TRBV2 to TRBJ1-1; weak D call: TRBD1 (5 bases). This CDR3 contains 12 residues. CDR1 SNHLY and CDR2 FYNNEI come from the germline V gene. Between the trimmed V and J ends, which lost 6 bases and 2 bases, there was a span of 7 bases. CDR3 sequence reads: CASSRVNTEAFF. The DNA for the CDR3 is TGTGCCAGCAGCAGGGTAAACACTGAAGCTTTCTTT.

This clone was recorded only once. This chain links TRBV5-3 with TRBJ1-3; D uncertain. Being an ORF, TRBV5-3 has a function that is uncertain. The V end lost 2 bases, the J end lost 7 bases, and 10 bases lay between the germline ends. There are 13 residues in the CDR3. The CDR3 region is CARSFFGQNTIYF. CDR3 nucleotide sequence: TGTGCCAGAAGCTTTTTCGGTCAGAACACCATATATTTT.

The gene calls are TRBV5-1 and TRBJ1-4; TRBD1 matches at 7 bases. CDR1 and CDR2 from the germline V gene are SGHRS and YFSETQ. The CDR3 totals 18 residues. J gave up 5 bases and V 3 bases, and 16 bases lay outside the gene matches. This chain's CDR3 is CASSSRGLKEGANEKLFF. The CDR3 DNA reads TGCGCCAGCAGCTCGCGAGGGTTGAAGGAGGGGGCAAATGAAAAACTGTTTTTT.